What follows are 14 T cell receptor beta chains derived from one specimen sequenced in a study of cytomegalovirus exposure and HLA in healthy donors. Amplification used 60 Vbeta primers and 13 Jbeta primers. Profiling relied on immunoSEQ multiplex PCR, and the TCRdb table lists in-frame clones only, not all of them. Among about 110,000 clones listed, more than 65% were seen once. Material for sequencing was PBMCs. The receptors stem from a man aged 30 to 45 in good health and CMV-seropositive.

This clone appeared a few times. V and J are TRBV25-1 and TRBJ1-4, with a weak D call TRBD1 (6 bases). Germline CDR1 MGHDK, CDR2 SYGVNS. The CDR3 has 15 residues. V gave up 6 bases and J gave up 1 base, with 12 bases separating them. CDR3 protein: CASSYLGQTNEKLFF. The CDR3 bases are TGTGCCAGCAGCTACCTGGGACAAACTAATGAAAAACTGTTTTTT.

This clone was recorded once. This chain connects TRBV7-9 to TRBJ1-2, with D maybe TRBD1 (6 bases). The V gene lost 5 bases and the J gene lost 8 bases, with 24 bases spanning the gap. CDR3 length: 16 residues. Germline loops: CDR1 SEHNR, CDR2 FQNEAQ (reference sequence). The chain's CDR3 is CASSPPWDTTSGGYTF. CDR3 DNA sequence: TGTGCCAGCAGCCCCCCCTGGGACACGACCTCGGGAGGCTACACCTTC.

V and J are TRBV29-1 and TRBJ1-3; a possible D gene is TRBD1 (6 bases). There are 15 residues in the CDR3. V lost 7 bases to trimming and J lost 0 bases, with 16 bases between them. CDR1 SQVTM and CDR2 ANQGSEA come from the germline V gene. CDR3 sequence reads: CSARQVTASGNTIYF. In nucleotides, the CDR3 is TGCAGCGCGCGACAGGTGACTGCCTCTGGAAACACCATATATTTT.

This chain links TRBV7-2 with TRBJ2-7, with TRBD2 matching 7 bases. V lost 5 bases and J lost 4; bases outside the gene matches: 2. The CDR3 sequence is 12 residues long. Germline V gene data show CDR1 as SGHTA and CDR2 as FQGNSA. CDR3 protein: CASSDSGYEQYF. CDR3 in DNA: TGTGCCAGCAGCGATAGCGGGTACGAGCAGTACTTC.

This clone was observed a handful of times. The chain recombines TRBV10-3 with TRBJ2-2; D perhaps matches TRBD1 (6 bases). Trimming shortened V by 0 bases and J by 6 bases, and 17 bases separated the two germline ends. CDR1 and CDR2 from the germline V gene are ENHRY and SYGVKD. This CDR3 is built from 17 residues. CDR3 nucleotides: TGTGCCATCAGTGAGTCGTCTGGCAGGGGTCGGTCCGGGGAGCTGTTTTTT. It yields the protein CAISESSGRGRSGELFF.

J is TRBJ2-5 and V is TRBV11-2, with TRBD1 matching 10 bases. The J call may be faulty, since TRBJ2-7 better matches the DNA end. Germline assignment: CDR1 SGHAT and CDR2 FQNNGV. This CDR3 region has 17 residues. CDR3 sequence (DNA): TGTGCCAGCAGCCTGAGCCCGAGGACAGGGGGAGCCTACGAGCAGTACTTC. Protein sequence: CASSLSPRTGGAYEQYF.

J is TRBJ1-1 and V is TRBV10-2, with no clear D. The CDR3 is 14 amino acids. Trimming took 2 bases from V and 1 from J, leaving 8 bases between them. Per germline, CDR1 WSHSY and CDR2 SAAADI. The CDR3 loop is CASSEDGGNTEAFF. The CDR3 coding sequence is TGCGCCAGCAGTGAGGACGGCGGGAACACTGAAGCTTTCTTT.

The rearrangement uses TRBV15 and TRBJ2-7; 11 bases match TRBD2. CDR3 length: 16 amino acids. V shed 0 bases, J shed 4 bases, and the junction held 5 bases outside the gene matches. Germline V gene lookup returns CDR1 LNHNV and CDR2 YYDKDF (reference sequence). DNA of the CDR3: TGTGCCACCAGCAGAGATGGGATAGCGGGGGGGTACGAGCAGTACTTC. Protein product: CATSRDGIAGGYEQYF.

V gene TRBV6-6 combines with J gene TRBJ1-4, with D unresolved. Germline-derived CDR1 and CDR2 are MNHNY and SVGAGI (reference sequence). V was trimmed by 5 bases and J by 8 bases, leaving 12 bases between them. This CDR3 is 13 amino acids long. CDR3 in amino acids: CASSRPRREKLFF. The CDR3 DNA is TGTGCCAGCAGTCGCCCCCGGAGGGAAAAACTGTTTTTT.

The chain links TRBV14 to TRBJ2-1, with D maybe TRBD2 (7 bases). The V and J ends lost 4 bases and 6 bases respectively, with 19 bases between them. Germline CDR1 reads SGHDN; CDR2 reads FVKESK. CDR3 length: 16 amino acids. The CDR3 reads CASSLLGGGPGNEQFF. CDR3 coding DNA: TGTGCCAGCAGCCTCTTGGGGGGGGGCCCGGGCAATGAGCAGTTCTTC.

This chain joins TRBV4-3 and TRBJ2-7; 10 bases fit TRBD1. V was pared by 5 bases and J by 4 bases, with 2 bases of the junction left unmatched. This CDR3 comprises 13 residues. CDR1 and CDR2 from the germline V gene are LGHNA and YSLEER. DNA for the CDR3: TGCGCCAGCAGCAGGGACAGGGGTTACGAGCAGTACTTC. Encoded protein: CASSRDRGYEQYF.

This clone was seen only once. V gene TRBV6-4 combines with J gene TRBJ1-1, with unresolved D. CDR1 and CDR2 from the germline V gene are MRHNA and SNTAGT. The V gene lost 0 bases and the J gene lost 5 bases, with 10 bases spanning the gap. The CDR3 is made up of 14 amino acids. Here the CDR3 DNA reads TGTGCCAGCAGTGACTCCCCTGGAGGAACTGAAGCTTTCTTT. It codes for CASSDSPGGTEAFF.

This clone was observed a handful of times. The V gene is TRBV19, the J gene TRBJ2-2; no definite D call. CDR3 length: 16 residues. Germline CDR1 LNHDA, CDR2 SQIVND (reference sequence). The V end lost 5 bases, the J end lost 0 bases, and 13 bases lay between the germline ends. The CDR3 is CASSFYGSANTGELFF. The DNA for the CDR3 is TGTGCCAGTAGTTTTTATGGCAGCGCGAACACCGGGGAGCTGTTTTTT.

CDR3 DNA sequence: TGTGCCAGCAGCTTGGGCCGGGGACTTACACCAACTAATGAAAAACTGTTTTTT. This encodes CASSLGRGLTPTNEKLFF. The rearrangement joins TRBV5-5 to TRBJ1-4; D is possibly TRBD1 (5 bases). This CDR3 contains 18 residues. Germline V gene data show CDR1 as SGHKS and CDR2 as YYEKEE (reference sequence). V lost 0 bases, J lost 0 bases, and 15 bases lay in between.